The text below deals with one T cell receptor (beta chain). Its antigen is unidentified. This sample is part of a study of cytotoxic CD8 clonotypes in ibrutinib-treated CLL. Study-level points and caveats: Sustained-remission and progressing patients had different sampling times.

V was cut by 0 bases and J by 9 bases, with 18 bases left in between. The germline V gene has CDR1 MNHEY and CDR2 SVGAGI. The CDR3 has 16 residues. The table came from immunoSEQ multiplex PCR; TCRdb's copy has only in-frame clones and leaves some out. The sample records approximately 330,000 clones, about 77% being singletons. The genes are TRBV6-5 and TRBJ2-1; D might be TRBD1 (5 bases). This specimen was PBMCs, taken before ibrutinib treatment. This receptor was identified in a human donor with chronic lymphocytic leukemia. In DNA form, the CDR3 reads TGTGCCAGCAGTTACTCGAGTCTCAGGGTGGCCCTTGAGCAGTTCTTC. Its translation is CASSYSSLRVALEQFF.